The 16 T cell receptor beta chains below were found in one sample sequenced in a study of identical twins. TCRdb independently ran MiXCR on the 5' RACE reads; one entry per CDR3 protein. The table has 450,000 to 600,000 distinct CDR3 sequences, approximately 20% seen once; the top ten hold about 0.5%. These data were also filed under a second study, of yellow fever vaccine responses in identical twins.

The specimen was CD4+ T cells sorted from blood. These receptor sequences come from a woman aged 18 to 35 in good health.

The genes are TRBV20-1 and TRBJ2-5; 9 positions match TRBD2. The CDR3 loop spans 16 amino acids. Trimming at V came to 6 bases and at J to 5 bases, leaving 16 bases not matched to a gene. CDR1 DFQATT and CDR2 SNEGSKA come from the germline V gene (reference sequence). The CDR3 region is CSAPKWAGGPPETQYF. CDR3 bases: TGCAGTGCACCGAAGTGGGCGGGAGGGCCCCCGGAGACCCAGTACTTC.

The rearrangement links TRBV3-1 to TRBJ1-5, with D possibly TRBD1 on 5 matching bases. The germline V gene has CDR1 LGHDT and CDR2 YNNKEL (reference sequence). Trimming left V 4 bases short and J 1 base short, with 8 bases between. The CDR3 spans 14 residues. The CDR3 DNA reads as TGTGCCAGCAGCCGGGGACCGAGCAATCAGCCCCAGCATTTT. Amino acid sequence: CASSRGPSNQPQHF.

The rearrangement joins TRBV7-3 to TRBJ2-6; D tentatively reads TRBD1 or TRBD2 (5 bases each). CDR1 and CDR2 (germline): SGHTA, FQGTGA. The CDR3 has 17 amino acids. V lost 2 bases and J 4 bases, leaving 15 bases between the germline ends. The CDR3 region is CASSLDFGGIGANVLTF. Here the CDR3 DNA reads TGTGCCAGCAGCTTAGATTTTGGGGGTATCGGGGCCAACGTCCTGACTTTC.

DNA of the CDR3: TGCAGCGTTCTGACTAGCGGGGCCTACAATGAGCAGTTCTTC. This codes for CSVLTSGAYNEQFF. The rearrangement joins TRBV29-1 to TRBJ2-1, with 11 bases lining up with TRBD2. Trimming removed 5 bases from V and 2 bases from J; junction bases left unmatched: 2. Germline assignment: CDR1 SQVTM and CDR2 ANQGSEA. The CDR3 is 14 amino acids.

The V gene is TRBV12-3 or TRBV12-4, the J gene TRBJ2-1; possibly TRBD1 for D (5 bases). V was pared by 9 bases and J by 5 bases, with 20 bases between. CDR3 size: 15 residues. CDR3 sequence (DNA): TGTGCCAGTTCCCCGACAGCTCGGATAAACAATGAGCAGTTCTTC. It specifies CASSPTARINNEQFF.

The CDR3 sequence is CSAKNRGFNGYTF. In DNA, the CDR3 is TGCAGTGCTAAGAACAGGGGATTTAATGGCTACACCTTC. The V gene is TRBV20-1, the J gene TRBJ1-2, with TRBD1 identical over 7 bases. There are 13 residues in the CDR3. Germline assignment: CDR1 DFQATT and CDR2 SNEGSKA (reference sequence). Losses at the gene ends were 4 bases for V and 6 bases for J; bases not matched to a gene: 8.

The gene calls are TRBV21-1 and TRBJ2-7; TRBD1, the table's D call, lacks a check against the DNA. TRBV21-1 is classified as a pseudogene. The CDR3 sequence is 16 residues long. The CDR3: CASSIPGVGTGGEQYF. DNA of the CDR3: TGTGCCAGCAGCATCCCCGGGGTAGGGACAGGGGGCGAGCAGTACTTC.

The J gene is TRBJ2-7, the V gene TRBV6-6; D uncertain. Germline assignment: CDR1 MNHNY and CDR2 SVGAGI (reference sequence). Trimming removed 2 bases from V and 2 bases from J, with 7 bases in between. The CDR3 contains 13 residues. DNA for the CDR3: TGTGCCAGCAGTTACAGGGCCGCCTACGAGCAGTACGTC. This translates into CASSYRAAYEQYV.

This clonotype has only a few counts. V and J are TRBV5-1 and TRBJ1-4; TRBD1 might be the D (5 bases). The CDR3 consists of 15 residues. Deletions cut 0 bases from V and 7 bases from J, with 13 bases between. Looked up from germline, CDR1 is SGHRS and CDR2 is YFSETQ. The CDR3 is CASSLEAGKFEKLFF. The CDR3 DNA reads TGCGCCAGCAGCTTGGAAGCAGGGAAGTTTGAAAAACTGTTTTTT. Looking up the rest from reference TRBV5-1 and TRBJ1-4 gives the full variable domain: KAGVTQTPRYLIKTRGQQVTLSCSPISGHRSVSWYQQTPGQGLQFLFEYFSETQRNKGNFPGRFSGRQFSNSRSEMNVSTLELGDSALYLCASSLEAGKFEKLFFGSGTQLSVL.

J is TRBJ2-3 and V is TRBV6-1; D is ambiguous. Trimming took 5 bases from V and 1 from J, leaving 13 bases between them. The CDR3 has 15 amino acids. Germline lookup yields CDR1 MNHNS and CDR2 SASEGT. The CDR3 sequence: CASSKLPGGTDTQYF. The CDR3 coding sequence is TGTGCCAGCAGTAAATTACCAGGAGGCACAGATACGCAGTATTTT.

V gene TRBV11-2 combines with J gene TRBJ2-1; D call uncertain. V was cut by 6 bases and J by 4 bases, with 13 bases left in between. Per germline, CDR1 SGHAT and CDR2 FQNNGV. The CDR3 spans 14 residues. The CDR3 is CASRVAPEYNEQFF. The CDR3, as DNA: TGTGCCAGCAGAGTAGCCCCCGAATACAATGAGCAGTTCTTC. Drawing the rest from reference TRBV11-2 and TRBJ2-1, the complete variable domain is EAGVAQSPRYKIIEKRQSVAFWCNPISGHATLYWYQQILGQGPKLLIQFQNNGVVDDSQLPKDRFSAERLKGVDSTLKIQPAKLEDSAVYLCASRVAPEYNEQFFGPGTRLTVL.

This clonotype was seen a handful of times. The chain uses TRBV29-1 and TRBJ1-3; the D is unclear. Germline CDR1 and CDR2: SQVTM and ANQGSEA. This CDR3 has 12 residues. The V gene lost 6 bases and the J gene lost 0 bases, with 6 bases spanning the gap. The CDR3 reads CSVQLSGNTIYF. DNA of the CDR3: TGCAGCGTACAACTCTCTGGAAACACCATATATTTT.

The gene calls are TRBV10-3 and TRBJ1-2; D ambiguous. Germline assignment: CDR1 ENHRY and CDR2 SYGVKD. This CDR3 is 11 amino acids long. Trimming stripped 4 bases from V and 8 bases from J, with 8 bases between. The CDR3 DNA reads as TGTGCCATCAGTGCGGTTACGGGCTACACCTTC. Translated, it gives CAISAVTGYTF.

In this sample, this clonotype turned up a few times. This sequence joins TRBV9 and TRBJ2-7; TRBD2 matches at 8 bases. Germline V gives CDR1 SGDLS, CDR2 YYNGEE. The V segment lost 0 bases and the J segment 0 bases; nucleotides outside the gene matches: 8. This CDR3 contains 17 residues. The CDR3 loop is CASSVGGAGGISYEQYF. The DNA of the CDR3 is TGTGCCAGCAGCGTAGGCGGTGCGGGAGGCATCTCCTACGAGCAGTACTTC.

The chain links TRBV20-1 to TRBJ1-5; D is unclear. CDR1 DFQATT and CDR2 SNEGSKA come from the germline V gene (reference sequence). The CDR3 loop spans 14 amino acids. Trimming shortened V by 3 bases and J by 3 bases, and 12 bases separated the two germline ends. The CDR3 loop is CSASVSRYNQPQHF. The CDR3, as DNA: TGCAGTGCTAGTGTCAGTAGATACAATCAGCCCCAGCATTTT.

There are a few counts of this clonotype. The chain couples TRBV5-5 to TRBJ2-1; TRBD2 matches at 14 bases. V lost 0 bases, J lost 0 bases, and 2 bases stayed unmatched. Germline loops: CDR1 SGHKS, CDR2 YYEKEE (reference sequence). This CDR3 region has 18 residues. As DNA, the CDR3 is TGTGCCAGCAGCTTGGCCGGGACTAGCGGGAGCTCCTACAATGAGCAGTTCTTC. Protein: CASSLAGTSGSSYNEQFF.